Listed below are T cell receptor beta chains from one sample, sequenced in a study of blood T cell repertoires in COVID-19. Clones were sequenced by immunoSEQ multiplex PCR, and TCRdb holds only the in-frame ones, with some missing. The sample lists about 63,000 clones, 70% to 90% occurring once. Sequenced input: PBMCs or T cells enriched from blood (not recorded which). The receptors come from a woman in her forties with acute COVID-19. The CDR3 runs from the conserved cysteine through the conserved F or W.

j_call v_call cdr3_aa
TRBJ2-2 TRBV11-2 CASSLEGGANTGELFF
TRBJ2-3 TRBV6-5 CASIGQLDTQYF
TRBJ1-1 TRBV6-4 CASSLEENTEAFF
TRBJ1-1 TRBV28 CASSSPRPSRGPEAFF
TRBJ2-1 TRBV5-1 CASSGSGTSYNEQFF
TRBJ1-6 TRBV28 CASSQTGGNNSPLHF
TRBJ2-2 TRBV11-1 CASCLRVPGELFF
TRBJ1-1 TRBV28 CASSLHRGGTEAFF
TRBJ2-3 TRBV28 CASSASGRAWLTDTQYF
TRBJ2-3 TRBV14 CAGSPGLAADTQYF
TRBJ1-2 TRBV25-1 CASSGTGGGYGYTF
TRBJ2-2 TRBV27 CASSLLTGTGVYRELFF
TRBJ2-1 TRBV3-1/TRBV3-2 CASSQDLAGGFDEQFF
TRBJ2-7 TRBV7-2 CASSLVSNSYEQYF
TRBJ2-1 TRBV10-3 CAAGSSYNEQFF
TRBJ1-1 TRBV18 CASSGDRATEAFF
TRBJ1-2 TRBV24-1 CATSDPGQEWGYTF
TRBJ2-1 TRBV4-1 CASSQGLGYNEQFF
TRBJ1-2 TRBV7-9 CASSSQDMYGYTF
TRBJ2-2 TRBV11-2 CARTGLNTGELFF
TRBJ1-4 TRBV4-2 CASSQAGTGSATNEKLFF
TRBJ1-2 TRBV5-3 CARSFGGQHYGYTF
TRBJ1-4 TRBV19 CASSPLRTGGEKLFF
TRBJ1-2 TRBV28 CASRPDRGAIYGYTF
TRBJ1-2 TRBV24-1 CATSDSRYGYTF
TRBJ1-1 TRBV20-1 CSASAGTGIEAFF
TRBJ2-1 TRBV27 CASSKMMGRNEQFF
TRBJ2-1 TRBV19 CASRGASRNNEQFF
TRBJ2-3 TRBV29-1 CSVEGHGREFDTQYF
TRBJ2-5 TRBV5-1 CASSSLGQGTGETQYF
TRBJ2-2 TRBV4-1 CASSQDKQGAQVGELFF
TRBJ2-5 TRBV6-6 CASSRRTSGGGEETQYF
TRBJ2-7 TRBV5-1 CASSLGVAGGPSGEQYF
TRBJ2-7 TRBV15 CATSKSGSTYEQYF
TRBJ2-1 TRBV9 CASSTTLAGGPGEQFF
TRBJ2-3 TRBV11-2 CASSLEGAAGTDTQYF
TRBJ2-5 TRBV19 CASSIRGEVAETQYF
TRBJ1-2 TRBV6-5 CASIEALGGNGYTF
TRBJ2-1 TRBV19 CASSVLDEQFF
TRBJ2-1 TRBV3-1/TRBV3-2 CASSRSAPSLNEQFF
TRBJ1-1 TRBV5-1 CASRRTALNTEAFF
TRBJ2-1 TRBV4-2 CASSGLADYNEQFF
TRBJ2-3 TRBV20-1 CSTRGADTQYF
TRBJ1-5 TRBV5-1 CASSLGTYNQPQHF
TRBJ2-3 TRBV7-2 CASSPSAGRVTSTDTQYF
TRBJ1-5 TRBV19 CASSIRGNQPQHF
TRBJ2-5 TRBV28 CASSPLTSGGQETQYF
TRBJ2-7 TRBV11-2 CASRSPGTGFYEQYF
TRBJ2-2 TRBV7-9 CASIEWDRAGELFF
TRBJ1-2 TRBV27 CASSWEGRGYGYTF
TRBJ2-5 TRBV7-8 CASSSRQGDSETQYF
TRBJ2-2 TRBV6-5 CAIPGTLNTGELFF
TRBJ2-6 TRBV28 CASNKGAAGANVLTF
TRBJ2-1 TRBV15 CATSRDLVTSQEQFF
TRBJ1-6 TRBV3-1/TRBV3-2 CASSQDLGQMTPLHF
TRBJ2-2 TRBV3-1/TRBV3-2 CASTVLAGAVNTGELFF
TRBJ2-3 TRBV6-4 CASSDRGQGAAGGTDTQYF
TRBJ2-1 TRBV3-1/TRBV3-2 CASSLRLAGYHNEQFF